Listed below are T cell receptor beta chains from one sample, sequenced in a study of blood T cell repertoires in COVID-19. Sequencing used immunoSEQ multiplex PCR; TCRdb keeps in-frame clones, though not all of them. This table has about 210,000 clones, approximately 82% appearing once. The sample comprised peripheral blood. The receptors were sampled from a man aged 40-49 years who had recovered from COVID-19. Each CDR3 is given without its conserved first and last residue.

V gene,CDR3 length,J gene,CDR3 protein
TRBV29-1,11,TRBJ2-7,SVGQGGPYEQY
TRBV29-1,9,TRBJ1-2,SVEPGHGYT
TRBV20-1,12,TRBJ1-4,SASVTGGYEKLF
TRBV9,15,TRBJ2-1,ASSRGTSRGFNNEQF
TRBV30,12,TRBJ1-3,AWSAGVSGNTIY
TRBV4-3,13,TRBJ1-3,ASSQDYSSGNTIY
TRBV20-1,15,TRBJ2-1,SASGTVLAGGRNEQF
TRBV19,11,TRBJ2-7,ASRDSPTEEQY
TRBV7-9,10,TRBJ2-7,ASSLAGPEQY
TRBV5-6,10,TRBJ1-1,ASSLTGGLAF
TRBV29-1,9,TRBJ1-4,SVGTGEKLF
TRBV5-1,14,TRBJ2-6,ASSLVPSFGANVLT
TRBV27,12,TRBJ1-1,ASSLTRVYTEAF
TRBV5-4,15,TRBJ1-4,ASSVMGQPPGSEKLF
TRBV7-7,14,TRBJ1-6,ASSTPGTGRGSPLH
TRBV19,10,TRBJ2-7,ASIGGEGEQY
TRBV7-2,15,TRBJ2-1,ASSLRSSSGKGNEQF
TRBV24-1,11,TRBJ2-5,ATSDFAGQTQY
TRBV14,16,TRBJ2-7,ASSQDLSGRGHRYEQY
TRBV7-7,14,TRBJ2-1,ASSLAAGTGGGEQF
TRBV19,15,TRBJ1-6,ASSIQGAALTYSPLH
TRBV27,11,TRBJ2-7,ASSLNSLYEQY
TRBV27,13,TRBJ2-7,ASSFFRTGPYEQY
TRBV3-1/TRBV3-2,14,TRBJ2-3,ASSVRTPFSTDTQY
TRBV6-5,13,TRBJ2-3,ASTRTSGGADTQY
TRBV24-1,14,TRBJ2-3,ATSEGTGVPTDTQY
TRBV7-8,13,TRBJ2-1,ASSFSGSSYNEQF
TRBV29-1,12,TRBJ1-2,SVDAGGRDYGYT
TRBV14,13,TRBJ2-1,ASRMTGIAYNEQF
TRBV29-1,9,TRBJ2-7,SINRGLEQY
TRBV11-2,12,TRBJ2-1,ASNGQLSFNEQF
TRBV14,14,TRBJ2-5,ASSLLTSGGPETQY
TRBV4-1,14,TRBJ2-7,ASSQGWAGAIYEQY
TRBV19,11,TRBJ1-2,ASSMFQGSGYT
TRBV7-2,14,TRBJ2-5,ASSPLLAGFQETQY
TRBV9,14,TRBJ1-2,ASSGVRGTGGYGYT
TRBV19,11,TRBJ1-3,ASSKNLGNTIY
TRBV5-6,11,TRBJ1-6,ASSLALDSPLH
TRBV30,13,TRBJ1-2,AWSGRGGVLVGYT
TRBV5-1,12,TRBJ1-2,ASSRGQSNYGYT
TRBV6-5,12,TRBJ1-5,ASSYSQVYQPQH
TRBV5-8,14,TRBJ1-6,ASSLGQPRMNSPLH
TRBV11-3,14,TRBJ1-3,ASSLSQIYSGNTIY
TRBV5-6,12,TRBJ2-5,ASSWDRVSETQY
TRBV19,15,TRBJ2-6,ASSPPGGQGPANVLT
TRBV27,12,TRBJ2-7,ASSPSSRRDEQY
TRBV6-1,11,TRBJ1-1,ATSRTANTEAF
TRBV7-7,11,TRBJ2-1,ASSLDRGNEQF
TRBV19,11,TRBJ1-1,ASRNTGSTEAF
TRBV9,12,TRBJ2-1,ASSVGAGDNEQF
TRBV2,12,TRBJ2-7,ASSLDRNSYEQY